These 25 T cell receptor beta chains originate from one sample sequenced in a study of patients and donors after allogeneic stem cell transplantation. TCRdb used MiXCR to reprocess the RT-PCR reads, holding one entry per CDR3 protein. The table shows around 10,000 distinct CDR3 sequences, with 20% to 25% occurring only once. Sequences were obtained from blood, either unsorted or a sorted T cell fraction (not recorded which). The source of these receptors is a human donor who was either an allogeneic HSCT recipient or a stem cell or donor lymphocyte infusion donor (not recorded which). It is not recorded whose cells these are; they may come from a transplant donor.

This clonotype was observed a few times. Written as DNA, the CDR3 is TGCAGTGCCCCGGGACCATACCCCAACGAGCAGTACTTC. Translation gives CSAPGPYPNEQYF. This chain links TRBV20-1 with TRBJ2-7, with D possibly called TRBD1 or TRBD2 (5 bases each). Germline CDR1 is DFQATT and CDR2 is SNEGSKA (reference sequence). V lost 6 bases and J 5 bases, leaving 17 bases between the germline ends. The CDR3 loop spans 13 amino acids.

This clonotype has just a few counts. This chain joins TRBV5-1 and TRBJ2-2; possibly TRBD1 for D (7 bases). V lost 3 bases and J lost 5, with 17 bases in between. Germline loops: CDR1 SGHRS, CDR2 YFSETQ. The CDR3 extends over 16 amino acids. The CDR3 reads CASSSGGSSYTGELFF. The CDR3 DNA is TGCGCCAGCAGCTCAGGGGGGTCGTCCTATACCGGGGAGCTGTTTTTT.

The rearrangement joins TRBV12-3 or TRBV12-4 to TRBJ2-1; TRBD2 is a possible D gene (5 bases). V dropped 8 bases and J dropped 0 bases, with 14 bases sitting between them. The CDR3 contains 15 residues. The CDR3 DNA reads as TGTGCCAGCCTACGAGGGATCGGCTCCTACAATGAGCAGTTCTTC. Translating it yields CASLRGIGSYNEQFF.

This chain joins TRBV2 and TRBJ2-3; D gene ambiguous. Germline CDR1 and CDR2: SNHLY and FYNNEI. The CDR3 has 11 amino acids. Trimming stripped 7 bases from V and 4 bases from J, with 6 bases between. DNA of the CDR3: TGTGCCAGCAATTACGCAGATACGCAGTATTTT. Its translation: CASNYADTQYF.

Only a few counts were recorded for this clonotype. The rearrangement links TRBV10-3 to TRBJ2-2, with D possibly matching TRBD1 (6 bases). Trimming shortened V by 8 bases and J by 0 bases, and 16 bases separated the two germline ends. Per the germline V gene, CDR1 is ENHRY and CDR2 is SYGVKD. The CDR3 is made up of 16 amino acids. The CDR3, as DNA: TGTGCCATCTCGAGCAGGGGCCCATCGAACACCGGGGAGCTGTTTTTT. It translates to CAISSRGPSNTGELFF.

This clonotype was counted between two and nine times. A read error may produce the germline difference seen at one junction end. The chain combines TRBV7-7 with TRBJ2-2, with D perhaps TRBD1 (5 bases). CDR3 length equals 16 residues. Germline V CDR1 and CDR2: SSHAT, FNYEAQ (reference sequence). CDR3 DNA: TGTGCTAGCAGCTTATCCCCCGCGGCGCAGGGCGGGGAGCTGTTTTTT. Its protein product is CASSLSPAAQGGELFF.

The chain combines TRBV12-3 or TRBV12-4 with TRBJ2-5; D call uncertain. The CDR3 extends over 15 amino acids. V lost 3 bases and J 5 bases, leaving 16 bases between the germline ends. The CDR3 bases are TGTGCCAGCAGTTTCTCGTTTGAGGATATGGAGACCCAGTACTTC. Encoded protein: CASSFSFEDMETQYF.

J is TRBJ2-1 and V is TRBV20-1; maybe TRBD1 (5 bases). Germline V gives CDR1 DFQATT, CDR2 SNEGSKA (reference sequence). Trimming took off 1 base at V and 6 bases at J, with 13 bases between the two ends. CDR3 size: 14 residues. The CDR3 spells CSARGWGFFNEQFF. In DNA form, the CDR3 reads TGCAGTGCTAGAGGGTGGGGCTTTTTCAATGAGCAGTTCTTC.

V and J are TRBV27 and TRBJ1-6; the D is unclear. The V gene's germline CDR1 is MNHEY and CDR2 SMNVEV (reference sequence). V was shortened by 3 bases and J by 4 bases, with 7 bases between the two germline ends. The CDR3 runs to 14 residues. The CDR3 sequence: CASSLGIYNSPLHF. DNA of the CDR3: TGTGCCAGCAGTTTGGGGATTTATAATTCACCCCTCCACTTT.

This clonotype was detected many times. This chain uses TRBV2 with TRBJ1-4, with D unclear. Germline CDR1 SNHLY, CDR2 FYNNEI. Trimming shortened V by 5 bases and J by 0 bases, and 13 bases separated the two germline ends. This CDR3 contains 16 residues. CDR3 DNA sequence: TGTGCCAGCAGTCGACCCGACGGGGCAACTAATGAAAAACTGTTTTTT. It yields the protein CASSRPDGATNEKLFF. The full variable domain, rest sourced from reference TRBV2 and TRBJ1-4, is EPEVTQTPSHQVTQMGQEVILRCVPISNHLYFYWYRQILGQKVEFLVSFYNNEISEKSEIFDDQFSVERPDGSNFTLKIRSTKLEDSAMYFCASSRPDGATNEKLFFGSGTQLSVL.

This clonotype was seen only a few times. This CDR3 reads CASSLVGDAFSQYF. CDR3 sequence (DNA): TGCGCCAGCAGCTTGGTGGGGGACGCCTTTTCGCAGTATTTT. This rearrangement joins TRBV5-1 to TRBJ2-3; D might be TRBD1 or TRBD2, each matching 5 bases. The CDR3 totals 14 residues. The V and J ends lost 0 bases and 10 bases respectively, with 15 bases between them. Germline lookup yields CDR1 SGHRS and CDR2 YFSETQ.

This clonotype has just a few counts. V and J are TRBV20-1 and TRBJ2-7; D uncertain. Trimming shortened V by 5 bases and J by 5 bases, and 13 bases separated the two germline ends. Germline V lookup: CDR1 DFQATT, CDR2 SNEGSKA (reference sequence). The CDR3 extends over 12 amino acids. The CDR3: CSARSSVDEQYF. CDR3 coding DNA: TGCAGTGCTCGGTCCAGTGTAGACGAGCAGTACTTC.

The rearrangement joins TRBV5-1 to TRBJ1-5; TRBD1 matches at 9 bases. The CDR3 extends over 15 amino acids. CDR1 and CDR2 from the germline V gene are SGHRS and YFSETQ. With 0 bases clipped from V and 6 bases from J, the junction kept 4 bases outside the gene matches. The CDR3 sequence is CASSLGTGAAQPQHF. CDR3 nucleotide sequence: TGCGCCAGCAGCTTGGGGACAGGGGCGGCTCAGCCCCAGCATTTT.

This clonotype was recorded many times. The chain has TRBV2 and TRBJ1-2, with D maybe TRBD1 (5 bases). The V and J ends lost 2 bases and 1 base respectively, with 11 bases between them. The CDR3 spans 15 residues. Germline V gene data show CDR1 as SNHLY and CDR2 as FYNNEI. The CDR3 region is CASSERQGGNYGYTF. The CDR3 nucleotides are TGTGCCAGCAGTGAACGTCAGGGAGGTAACTATGGCTACACCTTC.

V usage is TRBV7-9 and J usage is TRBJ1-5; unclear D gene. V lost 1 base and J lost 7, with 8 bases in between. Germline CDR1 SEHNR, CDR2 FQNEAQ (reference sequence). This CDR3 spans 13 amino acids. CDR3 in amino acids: CASSLVSGQPQHF. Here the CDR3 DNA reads TGTGCCAGCAGCTTAGTGTCGGGGCAGCCCCAGCATTTT.

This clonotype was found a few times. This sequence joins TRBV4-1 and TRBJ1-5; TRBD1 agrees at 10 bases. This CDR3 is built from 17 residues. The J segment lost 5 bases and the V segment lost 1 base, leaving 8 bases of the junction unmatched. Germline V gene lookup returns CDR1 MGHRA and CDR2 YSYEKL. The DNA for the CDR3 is TGCGCCAGCAGCCAAGCCGAGACAGGGGGCCTTTATCAGCCCCAGCATTTT. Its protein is CASSQAETGGLYQPQHF.

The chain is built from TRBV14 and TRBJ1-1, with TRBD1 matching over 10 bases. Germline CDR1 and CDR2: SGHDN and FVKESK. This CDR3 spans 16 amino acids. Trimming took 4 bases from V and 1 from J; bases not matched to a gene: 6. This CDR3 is CASSPLTGGGNTEAFF. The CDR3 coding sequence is TGTGCCAGCAGCCCCTTGACAGGGGGCGGGAACACTGAAGCTTTCTTT.

In DNA, the CDR3 is TGTGCCAGCAGTTTAATCGACAGCTCCTACACCTTC. Protein sequence: CASSLIDSSYTF. J is TRBJ1-2 and V is TRBV12-3 or TRBV12-4; possibly TRBD1 for D (5 bases). V was cut by 2 bases and J by 10 bases, with 11 bases left in between. CDR3 length: 12 amino acids.

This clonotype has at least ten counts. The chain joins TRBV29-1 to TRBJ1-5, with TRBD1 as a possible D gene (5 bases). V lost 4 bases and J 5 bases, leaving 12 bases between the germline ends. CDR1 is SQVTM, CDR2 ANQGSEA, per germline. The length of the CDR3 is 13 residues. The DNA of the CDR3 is TGCAGCGTTGTTGCAGGGTTAGATCAGCCCCAGCATTTT. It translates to CSVVAGLDQPQHF.

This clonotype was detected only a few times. This chain's CDR3 is CASSYPSGGHSSYNEQFF. CDR3 nucleotides: TGTGCCAGCAGCTACCCTTCCGGGGGGCACAGCTCCTACAATGAGCAGTTCTTC. The chain is built from TRBV7-2 and TRBJ2-1; maybe TRBD2 (7 bases). Germline CDR1 reads SGHTA; CDR2 reads FQGNSA. V was pared by 4 bases and J by 0 bases, with 19 bases between. This CDR3 contains 18 residues.

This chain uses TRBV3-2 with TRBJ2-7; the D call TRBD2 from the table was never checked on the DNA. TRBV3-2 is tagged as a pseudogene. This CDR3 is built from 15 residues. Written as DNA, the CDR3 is TGTGCCAGCAGCCGACCTCTAGCGGGGATCTACGAGCAGTACTTC. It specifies CASSRPLAGIYEQYF.

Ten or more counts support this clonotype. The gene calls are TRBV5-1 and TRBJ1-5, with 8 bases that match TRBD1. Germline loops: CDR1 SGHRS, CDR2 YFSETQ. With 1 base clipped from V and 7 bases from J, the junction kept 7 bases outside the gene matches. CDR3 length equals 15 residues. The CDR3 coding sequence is TGCGCCAGCAGCTTGCGAGGACAGGGAGGGCAGCCCCAGCATTTT. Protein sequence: CASSLRGQGGQPQHF.

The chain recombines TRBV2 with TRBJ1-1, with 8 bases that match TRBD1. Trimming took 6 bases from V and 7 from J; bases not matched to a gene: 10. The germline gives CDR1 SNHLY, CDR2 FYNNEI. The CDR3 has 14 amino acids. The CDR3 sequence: CASRQGQVPVEAFF. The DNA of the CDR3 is TGTGCCAGCAGGCAGGGACAGGTGCCCGTTGAAGCTTTCTTT.

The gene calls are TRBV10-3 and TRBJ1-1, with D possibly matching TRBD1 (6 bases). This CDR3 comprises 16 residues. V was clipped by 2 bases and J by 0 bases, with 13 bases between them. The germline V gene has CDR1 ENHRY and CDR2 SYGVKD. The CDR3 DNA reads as TGTGCCATCAGTGAGGGCGCAGGGGTCTTGAACACTGAAGCTTTCTTT. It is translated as CAISEGAGVLNTEAFF.

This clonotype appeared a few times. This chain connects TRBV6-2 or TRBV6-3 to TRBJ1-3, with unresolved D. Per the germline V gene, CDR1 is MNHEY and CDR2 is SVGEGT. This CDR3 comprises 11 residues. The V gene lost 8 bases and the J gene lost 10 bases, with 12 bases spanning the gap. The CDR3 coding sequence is TGTGCCAGCGCGGTGTCGCAGACCATATATTTT. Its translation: CASAVSQTIYF.